Following are 20 T cell receptor beta chains from one sample sequenced in a study of blood T cell repertoires in COVID-19. Sequencing used immunoSEQ multiplex PCR; TCRdb keeps in-frame clones, though not all of them. This sample has 200,000 to 250,000 clones; 85% to 90% occur once, and the top ten carry over 0.75%. The sequenced sample was PBMCs or T cells enriched from blood (not recorded which). The source is a man aged 50-59 years who had been exposed to COVID-19.

The chain uses TRBV7-2 and TRBJ2-5; D call uncertain. Germline loops: CDR1 SGHTA, CDR2 FQGNSA. Trimming shortened V by 3 bases and J by 4 bases, and 12 bases separated the two germline ends. The CDR3 sequence is 14 residues long. The CDR3 here is CASSLGRPGETQYF. CDR3 coding DNA: TGTGCCAGCAGCTTGGGCAGGCCCGGAGAGACCCAGTACTTC.

This clone was counted once. V and J are TRBV5-8 and TRBJ1-4; a weak D match, TRBD1 (5 bases). The V end lost 5 bases, the J end lost 8 bases, and 19 bases lay between the germline ends. CDR1 SGHTS and CDR2 YDEGEE come from the germline V gene. This CDR3 is built from 15 residues. The DNA for the CDR3 is TGTGCCAGCAGGCGGGGGACGGCCTCTGGGGAAAAACTGTTTTTT. Amino acids: CASRRGTASGEKLFF.

This chain uses TRBV10-3 with TRBJ1-2; TRBD1 is a possible D gene (6 bases). CDR1 is ENHRY, CDR2 SYGVKD, per germline. The CDR3 consists of 16 residues. Trimming removed 0 bases at V and 3 bases at J, with 14 bases between. This CDR3 is CAISESFGGAYYGYTF. The CDR3 DNA reads as TGTGCCATCAGTGAGTCGTTTGGGGGGGCCTACTATGGCTACACCTTC.

As for this clone: Additional DNA sequences in this sample encode the identical CDR3. The V gene is TRBV18, the J gene TRBJ1-2, with 8 bases that match TRBD1. J gave up 5 bases and V 3 bases, and 5 bases lay outside the gene matches. In germline, CDR1 is KGHSH, CDR2 LQKENI. This CDR3 is built from 14 residues. The CDR3 is CASSPGQDPYGYTF. The CDR3 DNA reads TGTGCCAGCTCACCGGGACAGGACCCATATGGCTACACCTTC.

This chain connects TRBV6-6 to TRBJ2-7, with unresolved D. Germline loops: CDR1 MNHNY, CDR2 SVGAGI (reference sequence). The CDR3 length is 13 residues. The ends were cut back, 8 bases at V and 2 bases at J, with 13 bases in the middle. CDR3 in amino acids: CASEKTQPYEQYF. The CDR3 DNA sequence: TGTGCCAGCGAGAAGACACAGCCCTACGAGCAGTACTTC.

The rearrangement links TRBV19 to TRBJ1-5, with D perhaps matching TRBD1 (5 bases). The germline V gene encodes CDR1 LNHDA and CDR2 SQIVND (reference sequence). Deletions cut 2 bases from V and 1 base from J, with 24 bases between. The CDR3 is 20 amino acids. CDR3 loop: CASSIIRAERYLGSNQPQHF. For the CDR3, the DNA is TGTGCCAGTAGTATAATCAGGGCAGAGCGTTACCTGGGGAGCAATCAGCCCCAGCATTTT.

This chain joins TRBV28 and TRBJ1-2; D gene ambiguous. The CDR3 runs to 13 residues. V was clipped by 6 bases and J by 7 bases, with 15 bases between them. Germline values: CDR1 MDHEN, CDR2 SYDVKM. The DNA of the CDR3 is TGTGCCAGCAGCCCTCAGACTTCATCTGGCTACACCTTC. It yields the protein CASSPQTSSGYTF.

This sequence joins TRBV2 and TRBJ1-1, with TRBD1 matching over 7 bases. The V and J ends lost 2 bases and 7 bases, in that order; junction bases with no gene match: 10. The length of the CDR3 is 15 residues. The V gene's germline CDR1 is SNHLY and CDR2 FYNNEI. CDR3 nucleotide sequence: TGTGCCAGCAGTGAAAGGGGGACAGTTTTTGGTGAAGCTTTCTTT. This encodes CASSERGTVFGEAFF.

The rearrangement joins TRBV5-1 to TRBJ1-6; 10 bases match TRBD1. The germline V gene encodes CDR1 SGHRS and CDR2 YFSETQ. The ends lost 4 bases at V and 9 bases at J; junction bases unmatched: 4. The CDR3 spans 14 residues. CDR3: CASSETGGGSPLHF. The CDR3 DNA reads as TGCGCCAGCAGCGAGACAGGGGGCGGTTCACCCCTCCACTTT.

Written as DNA, the CDR3 is TGCAGCGTTCGGACAGACCATTACGACTATGGCTACACCTTC. Its translation: CSVRTDHYDYGYTF. J is TRBJ1-2 and V is TRBV29-1, with D maybe TRBD1 (6 bases). The CDR3 runs to 14 residues. Trimming stripped 5 bases from V and 3 bases from J, with 16 bases between. Germline values: CDR1 SQVTM, CDR2 ANQGSEA.

The CDR3 loop reads CASYGPGTGNNEQFF. Here the CDR3 DNA reads TGTGCCAGTTACGGACCCGGGACAGGGAACAATGAGCAGTTCTTC. The chain recombines TRBV28 with TRBJ2-1; 9 nucleotides match TRBD1. Trimming removed 9 bases from V and 5 bases from J; junction bases left unmatched: 11. CDR1 is MDHEN and CDR2 is SYDVKM in the germline V gene. The CDR3 length is 15 residues. Filled out from reference TRBV28 and TRBJ2-1, the complete variable domain reads DVKVTQSSRYLVKRTGEKVFLECVQDMDHENMFWYRQDPGLGLRLIYFSYDVKMKEKGDIPEGYSVSREKKERFSLILESASTNQTSMYLCASYGPGTGNNEQFFGPGTRLTVL.

The chain combines TRBV28 with TRBJ1-5; 8 nucleotides agree with TRBD1. The CDR3 is 14 amino acids. Germline CDR1 is MDHEN and CDR2 is SYDVKM. Trimming took 5 bases from V and 6 from J; bases not matched to a gene: 6. DNA of the CDR3: TGTGCCAGCAGTCCTGGACAGGGTTCTCAGCCCCAGCATTTT. Protein: CASSPGQGSQPQHF.

The gene calls are TRBV7-9 and TRBJ2-1; D may be TRBD2 (7 bases). The V gene lost 0 bases and the J gene lost 9 bases, with 15 bases spanning the gap. Germline V gene lookup returns CDR1 SEHNR and CDR2 FQNEAQ (reference sequence). The CDR3 runs to 15 residues. CDR3 residues: CASSLAGGRLSEQFF. The CDR3 nucleotides read TGTGCCAGCAGCTTAGCGGGGGGGCGACTAAGTGAGCAGTTCTTC.

The genes are TRBV7-2 and TRBJ2-5, with TRBD1 matching over 7 bases. The J segment lost 0 bases and the V segment lost 3 bases, leaving 1 base of the junction unmatched. The germline CDR1 and CDR2 sequences are SGHTA and FQGNSA. The CDR3 is 14 amino acids. The chain's CDR3 is CASSFGTDQETQYF. In nucleotides, the CDR3 is TGTGCCAGCAGCTTCGGGACAGACCAAGAGACCCAGTACTTC.

The chain carries TRBV18 and TRBJ2-1; 7 bases fit TRBD2. This CDR3 region has 16 residues. V dropped 6 bases and J dropped 2; count of bases not matched to a gene: 10. Germline V CDR1 and CDR2: KGHSH, LQKENI. DNA of the CDR3: TGTGCCAGCTCCCCCAGTGAGCGGGGCCCCTACAATGAGCAGTTCTTC. This encodes CASSPSERGPYNEQFF.

This chain links TRBV9 with TRBJ2-3, with 12 bases lining up with TRBD2. CDR1 and CDR2 (germline): SGDLS, YYNGEE. This CDR3 contains 16 residues. The V and J ends lost 3 bases and 0 bases, in that order; junction bases with no gene match: 2. In DNA, the CDR3 is TGTGCCAGCAGCGCAGGACTAGCGGGAAGCACAGATACGCAGTATTTT. Translation gives CASSAGLAGSTDTQYF.

This chain uses TRBV7-8 with TRBJ2-7; tentatively, D is TRBD1 (6 bases). The CDR3 has 14 amino acids. The germline V and J ends were trimmed by 3 bases and 3 bases, with 12 bases remaining between them. The germline gives CDR1 SGHVS, CDR2 FQNEAQ. Here the CDR3 reads CASSFDRTNYEQYF. The DNA for the CDR3 is TGTGCCAGCAGCTTCGACAGGACCAACTACGAGCAGTACTTC.

There are a few counts of this clone. The V call is TRBV7-9, the J call TRBJ1-1, with D uncertain. V lost 8 bases, J lost 1 base, and 11 bases lay in between. The CDR3 covers 13 residues. Germline V gene lookup returns CDR1 SEHNR and CDR2 FQNEAQ (reference sequence). The CDR3: CASARGENTEAFF. In DNA form, the CDR3 reads TGTGCCAGCGCACGCGGTGAGAACACTGAAGCTTTCTTT.

V gene TRBV19 combines with J gene TRBJ2-3; D possibly corresponds to TRBD1 (5 bases). Trimming took off 3 bases at V and 0 bases at J, with 13 bases between the two ends. Per germline, CDR1 LNHDA and CDR2 SQIVND (reference sequence). The CDR3 has 16 residues. The CDR3 loop is CASSIYSQGSTDTQYF. CDR3 coding DNA: TGTGCCAGTAGTATCTATTCCCAGGGCAGCACAGATACGCAGTATTTT.

The chain employs TRBV21-1 and TRBJ1-4; the table names TRBD1, a call not compared with the DNA. TRBV21-1 is shown as a pseudogene. The CDR3 runs to 14 residues. CDR3 amino acids: CASSNGTVNEKLFF. DNA of the CDR3: TGTGCCAGCAGCAACGGGACAGTTAATGAAAAACTGTTTTTT.